This T cell receptor beta chain was recovered during a study of blood T cell repertoires in COVID-19. Overall study: Sites across the United States, Italy and Spain contributed samples from acute and convalescent COVID-19.

The CDR3 has 14 amino acids. The germline V gene has CDR1 SGHKS and CDR2 YYEKEE (reference sequence). V shed 0 bases, J shed 6 bases, and the junction held 5 bases outside the gene matches. Original handling: Amplification of reference gene primers provided the estimated nucleated cell counts. Generated by immunoSEQ multiplex PCR, the TCRdb table keeps only in-frame clones and is missing some. That table supplies the V and J calls and clone size; D and trimming were determined from the DNA. The data hold over 70,000 clones, with 60% to 85% observed a single time. Sequencing used peripheral blood. This receptor was taken from a human donor in a cohort sampled during active COVID-19. The chain joins TRBV5-5 to TRBJ2-7; TRBD2 matches 8 bases. This CDR3 is CASSLVGRALEQYF. In DNA, the CDR3 is TGTGCCAGCAGCTTGGTCGGGAGGGCCCTCGAGCAGTACTTC.